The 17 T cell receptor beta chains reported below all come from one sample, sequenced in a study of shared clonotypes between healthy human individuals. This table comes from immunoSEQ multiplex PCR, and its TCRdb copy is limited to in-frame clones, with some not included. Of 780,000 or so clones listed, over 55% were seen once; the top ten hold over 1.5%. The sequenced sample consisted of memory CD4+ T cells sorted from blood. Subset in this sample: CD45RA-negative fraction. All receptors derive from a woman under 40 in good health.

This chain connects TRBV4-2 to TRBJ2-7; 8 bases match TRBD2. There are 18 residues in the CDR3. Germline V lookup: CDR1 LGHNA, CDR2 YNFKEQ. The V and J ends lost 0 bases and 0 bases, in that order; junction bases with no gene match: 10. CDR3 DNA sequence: TGTGCCAGCAGCCAAGATTTCGGTCGTAGCGGGAACTCCTACGAGCAGTACTTC. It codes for CASSQDFGRSGNSYEQYF.

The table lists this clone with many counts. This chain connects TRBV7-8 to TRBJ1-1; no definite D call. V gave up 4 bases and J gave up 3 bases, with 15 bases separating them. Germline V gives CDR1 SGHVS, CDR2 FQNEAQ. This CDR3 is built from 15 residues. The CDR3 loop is CASSSGRVSYTEAFF. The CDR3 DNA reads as TGTGCCAGCAGCTCTGGGAGGGTGTCGTACACTGAAGCTTTCTTT.

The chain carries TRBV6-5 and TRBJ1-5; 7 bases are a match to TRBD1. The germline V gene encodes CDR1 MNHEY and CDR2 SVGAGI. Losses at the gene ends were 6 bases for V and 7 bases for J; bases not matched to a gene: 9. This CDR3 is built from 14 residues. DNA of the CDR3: TGTGCCAGCAGAAAAAACAGGGGTGGGCAGCCCCAGCATTTT. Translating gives CASRKNRGGQPQHF.

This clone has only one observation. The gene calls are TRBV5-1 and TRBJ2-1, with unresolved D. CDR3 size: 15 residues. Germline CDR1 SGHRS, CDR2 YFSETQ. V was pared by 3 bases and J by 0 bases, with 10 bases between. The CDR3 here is CASSSSSPSYNEQFF. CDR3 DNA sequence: TGCGCCAGCAGCTCCAGTTCCCCCTCCTACAATGAGCAGTTCTTC.

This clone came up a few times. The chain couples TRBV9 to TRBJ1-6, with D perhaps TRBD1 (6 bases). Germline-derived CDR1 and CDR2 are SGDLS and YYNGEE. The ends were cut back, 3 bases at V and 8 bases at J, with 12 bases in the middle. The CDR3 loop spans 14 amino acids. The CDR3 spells CASSEGVMDSPLHF. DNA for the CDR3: TGTGCCAGCAGCGAGGGGGTCATGGATTCACCCCTCCACTTT.

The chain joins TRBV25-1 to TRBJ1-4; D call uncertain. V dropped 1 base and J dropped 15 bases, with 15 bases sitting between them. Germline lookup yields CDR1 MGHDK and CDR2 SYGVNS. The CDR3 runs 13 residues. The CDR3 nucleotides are TGTGCCAGCAGTGAATTATTTGACTCCCCGGTGTTTTTT. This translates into CASSELFDSPVFF.

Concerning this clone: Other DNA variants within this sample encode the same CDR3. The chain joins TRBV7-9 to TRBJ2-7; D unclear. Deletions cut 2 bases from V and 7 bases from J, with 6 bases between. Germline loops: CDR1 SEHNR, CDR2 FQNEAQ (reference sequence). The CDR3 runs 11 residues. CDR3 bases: TGTGCCAGCAGCTTATCGTGGGAGCAGTACTTC. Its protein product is CASSLSWEQYF.

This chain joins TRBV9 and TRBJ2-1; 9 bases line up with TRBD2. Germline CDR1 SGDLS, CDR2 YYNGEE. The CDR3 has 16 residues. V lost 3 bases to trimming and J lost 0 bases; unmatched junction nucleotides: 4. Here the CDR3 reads CASSGFSGSSYNEQFF. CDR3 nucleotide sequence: TGTGCCAGCAGCGGGTTTAGCGGGAGCTCCTACAATGAGCAGTTCTTC.

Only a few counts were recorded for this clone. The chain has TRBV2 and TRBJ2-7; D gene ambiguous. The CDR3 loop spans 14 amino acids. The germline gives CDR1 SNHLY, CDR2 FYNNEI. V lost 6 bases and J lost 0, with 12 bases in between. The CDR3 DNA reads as TGTGCCAGCAGCCAGGACCGGAGCTCCTACGAGCAGTACTTC. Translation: CASSQDRSSYEQYF.

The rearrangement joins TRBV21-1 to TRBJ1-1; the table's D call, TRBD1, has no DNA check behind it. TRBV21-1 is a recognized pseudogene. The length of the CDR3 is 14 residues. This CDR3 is CASSLTGGNTEAFF. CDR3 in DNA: TGTGCCAGCAGCCTGACAGGCGGGAACACTGAAGCTTTCTTT.

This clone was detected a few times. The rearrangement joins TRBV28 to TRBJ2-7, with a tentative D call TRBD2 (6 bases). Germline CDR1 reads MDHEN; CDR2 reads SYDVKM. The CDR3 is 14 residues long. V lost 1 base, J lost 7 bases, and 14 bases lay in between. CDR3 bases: TGTGCCAGCAGTTTATCAGCGTGGGGGACTGAGCAGTACTTC. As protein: CASSLSAWGTEQYF.

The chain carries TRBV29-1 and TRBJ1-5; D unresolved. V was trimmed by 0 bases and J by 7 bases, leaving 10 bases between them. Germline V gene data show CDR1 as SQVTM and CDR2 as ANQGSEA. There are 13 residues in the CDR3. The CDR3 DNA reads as TGCAGCGTTGAAGAAGGATTAGGACAGCCCCAGCATTTT. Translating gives CSVEEGLGQPQHF. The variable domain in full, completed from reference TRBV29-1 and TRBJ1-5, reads SAVISQKPSRDICQRGTSLTIQCQVDSQVTMMFWYRQQPGQSLTLIATANQGSEATYESGFVIDKFPISRPNLTFSTLTVSNMSPEDSSIYLCSVEEGLGQPQHFGDGTRLSIL.

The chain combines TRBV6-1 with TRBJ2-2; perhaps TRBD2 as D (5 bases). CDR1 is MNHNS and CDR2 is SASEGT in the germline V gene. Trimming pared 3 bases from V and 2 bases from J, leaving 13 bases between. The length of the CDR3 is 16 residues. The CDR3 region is CASSDPPGSNTGELFF. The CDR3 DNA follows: TGTGCCAGCAGTGACCCACCGGGATCCAACACCGGGGAGCTGTTTTTT.

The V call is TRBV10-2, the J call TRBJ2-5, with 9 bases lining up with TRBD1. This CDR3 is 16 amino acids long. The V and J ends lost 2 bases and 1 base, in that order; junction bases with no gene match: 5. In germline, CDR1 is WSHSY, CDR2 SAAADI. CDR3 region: CASSELGTGIQETQYF. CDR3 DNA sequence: TGCGCCAGCAGTGAGCTCGGGACAGGGATCCAAGAGACCCAGTACTTC.

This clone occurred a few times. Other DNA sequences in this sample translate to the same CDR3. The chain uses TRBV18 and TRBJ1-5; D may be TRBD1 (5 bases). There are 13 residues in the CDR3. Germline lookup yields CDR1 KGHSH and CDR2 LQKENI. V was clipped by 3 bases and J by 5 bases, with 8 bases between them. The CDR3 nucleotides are TGTGCCAGCTCACCTCGAGGGGATCAGCCCCAGCATTTT. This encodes CASSPRGDQPQHF.

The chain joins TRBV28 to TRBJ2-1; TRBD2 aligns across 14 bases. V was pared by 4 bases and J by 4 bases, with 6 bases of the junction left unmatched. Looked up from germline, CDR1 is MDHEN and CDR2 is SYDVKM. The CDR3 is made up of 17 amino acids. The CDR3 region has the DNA TGTGCCAGCAGTTCGGGACTAGCGGGAGACTGGTACAATGAGCAGTTCTTC. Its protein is CASSSGLAGDWYNEQFF.

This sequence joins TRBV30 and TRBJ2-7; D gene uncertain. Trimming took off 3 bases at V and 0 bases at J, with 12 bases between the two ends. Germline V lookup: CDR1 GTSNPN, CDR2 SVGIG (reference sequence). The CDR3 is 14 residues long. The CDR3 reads CAWRGSLSSYEQYF. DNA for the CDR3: TGTGCCTGGAGGGGAAGTTTGAGCTCCTACGAGCAGTACTTC.